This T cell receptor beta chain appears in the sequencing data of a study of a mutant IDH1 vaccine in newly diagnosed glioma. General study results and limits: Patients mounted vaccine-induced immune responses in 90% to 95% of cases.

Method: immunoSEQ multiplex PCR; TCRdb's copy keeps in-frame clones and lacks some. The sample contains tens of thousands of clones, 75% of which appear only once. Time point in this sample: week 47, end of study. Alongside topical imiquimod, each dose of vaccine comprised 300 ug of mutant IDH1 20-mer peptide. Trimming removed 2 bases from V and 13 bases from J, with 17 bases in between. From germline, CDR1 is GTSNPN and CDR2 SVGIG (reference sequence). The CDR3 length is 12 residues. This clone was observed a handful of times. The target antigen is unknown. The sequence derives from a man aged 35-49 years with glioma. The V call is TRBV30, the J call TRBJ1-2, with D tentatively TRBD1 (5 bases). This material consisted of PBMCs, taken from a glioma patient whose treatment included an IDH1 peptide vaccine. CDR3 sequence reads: CAWSPGTALSTF. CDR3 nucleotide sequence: TGTGCCTGGAGTCCCGGGACCGCGTTGTCCACCTTC.